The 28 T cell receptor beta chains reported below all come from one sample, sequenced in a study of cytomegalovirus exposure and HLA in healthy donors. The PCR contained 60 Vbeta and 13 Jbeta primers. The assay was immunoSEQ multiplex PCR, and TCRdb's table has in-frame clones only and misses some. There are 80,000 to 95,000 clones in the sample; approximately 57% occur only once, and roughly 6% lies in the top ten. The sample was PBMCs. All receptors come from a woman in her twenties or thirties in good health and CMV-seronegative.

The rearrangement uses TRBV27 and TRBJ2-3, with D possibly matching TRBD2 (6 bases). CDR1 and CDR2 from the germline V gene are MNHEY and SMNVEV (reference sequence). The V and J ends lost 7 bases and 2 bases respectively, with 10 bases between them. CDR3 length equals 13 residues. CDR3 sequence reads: CASKGGATDTQYF. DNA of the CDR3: TGTGCCAGCAAGGGCGGGGCCACAGATACGCAGTATTTT.

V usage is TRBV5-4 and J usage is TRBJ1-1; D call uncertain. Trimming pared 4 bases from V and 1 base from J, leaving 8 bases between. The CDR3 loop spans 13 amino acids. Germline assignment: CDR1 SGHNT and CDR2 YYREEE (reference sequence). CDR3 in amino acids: CASSRRGNTEAFF. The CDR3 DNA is TGTGCCAGCAGCCGAAGAGGGAACACTGAAGCTTTCTTT.

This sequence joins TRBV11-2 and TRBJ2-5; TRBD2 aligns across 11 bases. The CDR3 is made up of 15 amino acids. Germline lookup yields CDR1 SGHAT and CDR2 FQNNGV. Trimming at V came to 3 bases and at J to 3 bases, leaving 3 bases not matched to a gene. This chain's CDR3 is CASSFSGRAEETQYF. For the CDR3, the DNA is TGTGCCAGCAGCTTTAGCGGGAGGGCCGAAGAGACCCAGTACTTC.

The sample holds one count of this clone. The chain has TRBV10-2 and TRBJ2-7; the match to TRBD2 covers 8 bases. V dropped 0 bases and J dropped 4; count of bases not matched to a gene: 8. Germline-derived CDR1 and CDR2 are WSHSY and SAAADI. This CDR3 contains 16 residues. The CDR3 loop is CASSESGGGGLYEQYF. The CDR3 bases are TGCGCCAGCAGTGAGTCTGGTGGCGGGGGGTTATACGAGCAGTACTTC.

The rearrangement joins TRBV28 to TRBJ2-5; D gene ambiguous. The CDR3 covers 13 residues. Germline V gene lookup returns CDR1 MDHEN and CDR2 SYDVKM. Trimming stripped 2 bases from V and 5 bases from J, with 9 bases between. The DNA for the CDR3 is TGTGCCAGCAGTTTAATCGAACTCGAGACCCAGTACTTC. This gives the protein CASSLIELETQYF.

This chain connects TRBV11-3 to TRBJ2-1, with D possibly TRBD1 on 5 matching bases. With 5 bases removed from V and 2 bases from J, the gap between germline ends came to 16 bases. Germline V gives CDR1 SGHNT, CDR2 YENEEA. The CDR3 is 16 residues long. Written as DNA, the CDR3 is TGTGCCAGCAGCCCCTGGACACTGCCGGCCTACAATGAGCAGTTCTTC. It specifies CASSPWTLPAYNEQFF.

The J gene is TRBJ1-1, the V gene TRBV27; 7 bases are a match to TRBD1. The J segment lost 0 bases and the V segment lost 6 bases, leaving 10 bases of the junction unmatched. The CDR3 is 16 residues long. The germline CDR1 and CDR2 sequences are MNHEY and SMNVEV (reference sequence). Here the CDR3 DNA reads TGTGCCAGCAGCCTAGGACAGGCAGTTATGAACACTGAAGCTTTCTTT. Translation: CASSLGQAVMNTEAFF.

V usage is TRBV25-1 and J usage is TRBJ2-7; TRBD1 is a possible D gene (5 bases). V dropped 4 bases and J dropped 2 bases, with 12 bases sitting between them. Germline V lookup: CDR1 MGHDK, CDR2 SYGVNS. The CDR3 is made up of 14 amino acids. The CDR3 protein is CASSVPGLPYEQYF. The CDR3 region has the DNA TGTGCCAGCAGTGTACCAGGGTTGCCCTACGAGCAGTACTTC.

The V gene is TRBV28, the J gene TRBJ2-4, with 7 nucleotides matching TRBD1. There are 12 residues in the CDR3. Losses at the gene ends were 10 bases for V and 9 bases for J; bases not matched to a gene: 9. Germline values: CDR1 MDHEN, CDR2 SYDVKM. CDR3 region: CAIRQGMGIQYF. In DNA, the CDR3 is TGTGCCATCCGACAGGGTATGGGCATTCAGTACTTC. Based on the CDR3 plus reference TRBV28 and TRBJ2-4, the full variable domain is DVKVTQSSRYLVKRTGEKVFLECVQDMDHENMFWYRQDPGLGLRLIYFSYDVKMKEKGDIPEGYSVSREKKERFSLILESASTNQTSMYLCAIRQGMGIQYFGAGTRLSVL.

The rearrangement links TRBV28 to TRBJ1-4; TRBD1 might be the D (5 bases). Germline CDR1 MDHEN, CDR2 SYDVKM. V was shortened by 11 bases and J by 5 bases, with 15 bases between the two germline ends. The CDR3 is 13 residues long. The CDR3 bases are TGTGCCGGACGGGGGGTAAGGAATGAAAAACTGTTTTTT. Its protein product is CAGRGVRNEKLFF.

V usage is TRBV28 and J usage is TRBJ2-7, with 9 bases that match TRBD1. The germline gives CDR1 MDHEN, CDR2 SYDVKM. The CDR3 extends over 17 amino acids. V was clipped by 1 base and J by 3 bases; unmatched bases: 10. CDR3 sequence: CASSLFGGQGTFYEQYF. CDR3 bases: TGTGCCAGCAGTTTATTTGGGGGACAGGGTACGTTCTACGAGCAGTACTTC.

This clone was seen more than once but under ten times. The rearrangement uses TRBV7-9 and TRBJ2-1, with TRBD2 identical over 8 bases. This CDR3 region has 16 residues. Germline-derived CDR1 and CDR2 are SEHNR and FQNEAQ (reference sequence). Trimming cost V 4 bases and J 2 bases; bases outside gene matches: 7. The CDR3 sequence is CASSSASGPAYNEQFF. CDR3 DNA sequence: TGTGCCAGCAGCTCCGCTAGCGGGCCCGCCTACAATGAGCAGTTCTTC.

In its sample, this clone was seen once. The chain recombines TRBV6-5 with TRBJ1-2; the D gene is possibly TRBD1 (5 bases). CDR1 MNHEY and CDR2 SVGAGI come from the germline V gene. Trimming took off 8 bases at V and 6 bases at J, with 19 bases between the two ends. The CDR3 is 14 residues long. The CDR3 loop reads CASEPGGAMDGYTF. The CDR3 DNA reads TGTGCCAGCGAACCTGGCGGGGCTATGGATGGCTACACCTTC.

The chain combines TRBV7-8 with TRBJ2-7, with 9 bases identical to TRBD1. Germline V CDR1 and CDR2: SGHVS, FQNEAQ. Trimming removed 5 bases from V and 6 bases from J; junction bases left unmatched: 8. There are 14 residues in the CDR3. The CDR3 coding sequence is TGTGCCAGCAGCGGTCGCCGGGACAGGGTCGAGCAGTACTTC. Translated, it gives CASSGRRDRVEQYF. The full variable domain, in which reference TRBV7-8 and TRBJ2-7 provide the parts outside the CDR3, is GAGVSQSPRYKVAKRGQDVALRCDPISGHVSLFWYQQALGQGPEFLTYFQNEAQLDKSGLPSDRFFAERPEGSVSTLKIQRTQQEDSAVYLCASSGRRDRVEQYFGPGTRLTVT.

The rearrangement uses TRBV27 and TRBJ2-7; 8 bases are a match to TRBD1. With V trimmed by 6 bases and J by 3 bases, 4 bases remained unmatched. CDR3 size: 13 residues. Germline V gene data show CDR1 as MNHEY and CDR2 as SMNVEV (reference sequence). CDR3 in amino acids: CASRDRGDYEQYF. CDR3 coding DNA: TGTGCCAGCAGAGACAGGGGCGACTACGAGCAGTACTTC.

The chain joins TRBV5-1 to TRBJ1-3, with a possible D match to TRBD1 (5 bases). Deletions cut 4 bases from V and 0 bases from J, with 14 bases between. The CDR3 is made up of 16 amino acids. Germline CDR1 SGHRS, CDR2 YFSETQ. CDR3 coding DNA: TGCGCCAGCAGCGCGGCACAGGTCTTCTCTGGAAACACCATATATTTT. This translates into CASSAAQVFSGNTIYF.

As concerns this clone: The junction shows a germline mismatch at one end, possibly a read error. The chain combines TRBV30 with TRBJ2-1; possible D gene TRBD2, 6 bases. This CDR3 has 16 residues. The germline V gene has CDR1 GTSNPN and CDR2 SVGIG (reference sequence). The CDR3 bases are TGTGCCGGGAGCACCCCTGGGGGGAGATCCTACAATGAGCAGTTCTTC. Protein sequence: CAGSTPGGRSYNEQFF.

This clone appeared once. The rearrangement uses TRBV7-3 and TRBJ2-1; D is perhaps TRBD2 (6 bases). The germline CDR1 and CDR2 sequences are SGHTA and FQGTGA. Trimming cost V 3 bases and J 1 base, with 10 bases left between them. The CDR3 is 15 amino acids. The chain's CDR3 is CASSFQLASYNEQFF. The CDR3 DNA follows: TGTGCCAGCAGCTTCCAACTAGCTTCCTACAATGAGCAGTTCTTC.

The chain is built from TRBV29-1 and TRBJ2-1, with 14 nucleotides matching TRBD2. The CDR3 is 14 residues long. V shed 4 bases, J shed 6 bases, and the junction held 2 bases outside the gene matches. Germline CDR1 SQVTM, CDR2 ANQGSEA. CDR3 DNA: TGCAGCGTTGGACTAGCGGGGGGGGCCAATGAGCAGTTCTTC. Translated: CSVGLAGGANEQFF.

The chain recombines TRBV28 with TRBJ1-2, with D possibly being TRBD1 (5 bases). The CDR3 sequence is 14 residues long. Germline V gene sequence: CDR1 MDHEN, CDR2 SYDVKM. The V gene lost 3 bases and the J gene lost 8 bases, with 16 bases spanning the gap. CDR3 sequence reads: CASSFDTRTSGYTF. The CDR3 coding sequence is TGTGCCAGCAGTTTCGACACCAGGACAAGCGGCTACACCTTC.

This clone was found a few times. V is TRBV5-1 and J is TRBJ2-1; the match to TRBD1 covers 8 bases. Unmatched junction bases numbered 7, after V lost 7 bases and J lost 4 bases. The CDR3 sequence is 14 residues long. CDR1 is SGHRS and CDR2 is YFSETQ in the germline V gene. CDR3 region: CASQQGGGYNEQFF. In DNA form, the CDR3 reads TGCGCCAGCCAACAGGGGGGCGGATACAATGAGCAGTTCTTC.

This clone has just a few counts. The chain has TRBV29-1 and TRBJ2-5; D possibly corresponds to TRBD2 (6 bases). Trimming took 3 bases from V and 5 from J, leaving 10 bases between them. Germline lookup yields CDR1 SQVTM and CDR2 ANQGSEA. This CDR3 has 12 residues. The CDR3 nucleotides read TGCAGCGTTGAGCGGGGTTCGGAGACCCAGTACTTC. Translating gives CSVERGSETQYF.

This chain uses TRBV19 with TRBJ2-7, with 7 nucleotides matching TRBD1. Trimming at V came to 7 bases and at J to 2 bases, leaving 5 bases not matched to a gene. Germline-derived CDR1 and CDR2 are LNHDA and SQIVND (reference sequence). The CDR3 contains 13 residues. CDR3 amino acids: CASTPGQPYEQYF. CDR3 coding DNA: TGTGCCAGTACTCCGGGACAGCCCTACGAGCAGTACTTC.

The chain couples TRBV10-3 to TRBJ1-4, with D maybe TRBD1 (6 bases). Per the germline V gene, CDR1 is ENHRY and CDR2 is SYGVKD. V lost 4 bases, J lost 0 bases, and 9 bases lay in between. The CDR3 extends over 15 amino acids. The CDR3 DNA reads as TGTGCCATCAGTGGGACAGAAGCAACTAATGAAAAACTGTTTTTT. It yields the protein CAISGTEATNEKLFF.

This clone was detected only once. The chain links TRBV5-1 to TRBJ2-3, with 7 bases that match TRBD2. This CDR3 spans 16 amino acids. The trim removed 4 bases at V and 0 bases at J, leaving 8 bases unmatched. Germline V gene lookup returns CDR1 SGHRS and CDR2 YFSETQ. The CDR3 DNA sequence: TGCGCCAGCAGCCCGGTCCGGGACTATAGCACAGATACGCAGTATTTT. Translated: CASSPVRDYSTDTQYF.

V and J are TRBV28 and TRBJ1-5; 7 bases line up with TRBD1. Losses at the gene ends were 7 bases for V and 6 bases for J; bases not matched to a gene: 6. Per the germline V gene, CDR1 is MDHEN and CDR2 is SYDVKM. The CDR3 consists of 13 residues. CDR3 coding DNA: TGTGCCAGCACCTTTCCAGGGGGTCAGCCCCAGCATTTT. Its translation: CASTFPGGQPQHF.

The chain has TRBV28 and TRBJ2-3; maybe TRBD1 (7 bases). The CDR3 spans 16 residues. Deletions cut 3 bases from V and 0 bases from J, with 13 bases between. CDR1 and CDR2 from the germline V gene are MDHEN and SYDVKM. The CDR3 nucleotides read TGTGCCAGCAGTTTCCCCAGGGGGACTAGCACAGATACGCAGTATTTT. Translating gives CASSFPRGTSTDTQYF.

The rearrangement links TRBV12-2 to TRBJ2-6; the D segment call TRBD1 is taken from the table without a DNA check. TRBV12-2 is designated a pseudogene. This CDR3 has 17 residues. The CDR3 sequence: CASRRNRDISGANVLTF. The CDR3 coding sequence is TGTGCAAGTCGCCGCAACCGGGACATCTCTGGGGCCAACGTCCTGACTTTC.